This TCR beta chain emerged from a study of T cells in Graves' hyperthyroidism and ophthalmopathy. Study-level background: Before treatment of any kind, peripheral blood was taken at initial diagnosis.

Absence of ophthalmopathy progression within 18 months defined stable Graves' hyperthyroidism. Diagnoses were established using clinical symptoms, serum thyroxine and TRAb, thyroid ultrasound and orbital computed tomography. The CDR3 is 15 amino acids. The germline V gene encodes CDR1 GTSNPN and CDR2 SVGIG (reference sequence). Trimming removed 2 bases from V and 0 bases from J, with 13 bases in between. What was amplified from RNA transcripts were TCR beta CDR3 regions. The study used the HTBI primer set for a first-round RT-PCR of the TCR CDR3. MiXCR, run by TCRdb on the multiplex PCR reads, gives a single entry per CDR3 protein. This sample yields around 480,000 distinct CDR3 sequences, of which around 15% are seen a single time; 17% belongs to the top ten.

J is TRBJ1-1 and V is TRBV30, with D unclear. This clonotype originated in a woman younger than 30 with Graves' hyperthyroidism. The specimen sequenced was blood. CDR3 loop: CAWSFFADMNTEAFF. CDR3 DNA sequence: TGTGCCTGGAGTTTCTTCGCAGATATGAACACTGAAGCTTTCTTT.